This T cell receptor beta chain was sequenced in a study of vaccination and CD4 T cells after COVID-19. Whole-study context: Stimulation of the cells used overlapping spike peptide pools from SARS-CoV-2 and from the common cold coronaviruses HCoV-NL63, HCoV-OC43 and HCoV-229E.

Note on this clonotype: Its cognate antigen is unknown.

As for treatment: approximately nine-day PBMC culture with coronavirus spike peptide pools or control peptides (ViraFEST assay). The unexposed donor gave CD4+ T cells before the COVID-19 pandemic (2011-2018). The CDR3 sequence is 13 residues long. The V gene lost 0 bases and the J gene lost 8 bases, with 11 bases spanning the gap. Germline assignment: CDR1 GTSNPN and CDR2 SVGIG (reference sequence). Sequencing of DNA taken from cultured CD4+ T cells relied on the Oncomine TCR Beta short-read assay. Once CD4+ T cells had been cultured, genomic DNA was extracted from them. TCRdb re-analysed the PCR reads in MiXCR, keeping a single row per CDR3 protein. The top ten hold approximately 18% of the sample, which has around 9,000 distinct CDR3 sequences, about 34% seen once.

This sequence originates from a human donor in good health. Sequenced input: CD4+ T cells from blood, cultured in vitro. This rearrangement joins TRBV30 to TRBJ2-4, with TRBD1 as a possible D gene (6 bases). The CDR3 loop is CAWSVHRVDIQYF. CDR3 coding DNA: TGTGCCTGGAGTGTACACAGGGTAGACATTCAGTACTTC.